Sequencing of this TCR beta chain was carried out in a study of blood T cell repertoires in COVID-19. Looking at the study overall: PBMCs, B-cell-depleted T cells, or T cells provided the cDNA or gDNA that made up the material.

Sequencing used immunoSEQ multiplex PCR; TCRdb keeps in-frame clones, though not all of them. The sample lists about 240,000 clones; more than 75% were seen once. The CDR3 totals 12 residues. The J segment lost 4 bases and the V segment lost 7 bases, leaving 4 bases of the junction unmatched. CDR1 and CDR2 from the germline V gene are MNHEY and SMNVEV (reference sequence). Cohorts were assigned according to the clinical history that participants reported. This chain joins TRBV27 and TRBJ2-7; 7 bases align to TRBD1. Sequenced: PBMCs or T cells enriched from blood (not recorded which). The receptor comes from a middle-aged woman with acute COVID-19. The CDR3 DNA follows: TGTGCCAGCACCCCGACAGGGTACGAGCAGTACTTC. This translates into CASTPTGYEQYF.